This TCR beta chain stems from a study of beta chain features in type 1 diabetes. This clone was detected a few times. Expressed TCRB transcripts were sequenced after all isolated RNA was converted to cDNA. This table comes from immunoSEQ multiplex PCR, and its TCRdb copy is limited to in-frame clones, with some not included. This table holds about 410,000 clones, approximately 15% found once. CDR1 SQVTM and CDR2 ANQGSEA come from the germline V gene. V trimming: 3 bases; J trimming: 4 bases; junction bases outside the gene matches: 8. CDR3 length equals 16 residues. This receptor was taken from a man aged 25 to 45 in good health. Sequencing input: naive CD4+ T cells from blood. The chain joins TRBV29-1 to TRBJ2-4, with TRBD1 matching over 11 bases. CDR3 DNA: TGCAGCGTTGATAGGTGGACAGGGGGCGTAAAAAACATTCAGTACTTC. Translated: CSVDRWTGGVKNIQYF.